The clone carrying this T cell receptor (beta chain) was found once. Its target is unknown. The entry originates in a study of T cell repertoires in ileal Crohn's disease. Study at large: At postoperative colonoscopy, neoterminal ileum biopsies were taken as M6. Whole-study results and caveats: Compared with CD4 T cells, sorted CD8 cells carried more expanded clones. Within the first postoperative year, endoscopy came at median approximately 6.6 months.

TCRB immunosequencing input was around 460 nanograms of biopsy DNA per sample. Generated by immunoSEQ multiplex PCR, the TCRdb table keeps only in-frame clones and is missing some. The table includes roughly 13,000 clones, 70% to 90% detected once. Time point here: neoterminal ileum biopsy at postoperative endoscopy, about 6 months after surgery. Germline loops: CDR1 SGHRS, CDR2 YFSETQ. The CDR3 length is 15 residues. V lost 1 base, J lost 6 bases, and 14 bases lay in between. The rearrangement joins TRBV5-1 to TRBJ2-1; D possibly corresponds to TRBD1 (6 bases). Sequencing was done on a sample of ileal tissue. This receptor was obtained from an adult with Crohn's disease. The CDR3 is CASSLLQGTRNEQFF. The CDR3 DNA reads TGCGCCAGCAGCTTGCTTCAGGGGACCCGCAATGAGCAGTTCTTC.